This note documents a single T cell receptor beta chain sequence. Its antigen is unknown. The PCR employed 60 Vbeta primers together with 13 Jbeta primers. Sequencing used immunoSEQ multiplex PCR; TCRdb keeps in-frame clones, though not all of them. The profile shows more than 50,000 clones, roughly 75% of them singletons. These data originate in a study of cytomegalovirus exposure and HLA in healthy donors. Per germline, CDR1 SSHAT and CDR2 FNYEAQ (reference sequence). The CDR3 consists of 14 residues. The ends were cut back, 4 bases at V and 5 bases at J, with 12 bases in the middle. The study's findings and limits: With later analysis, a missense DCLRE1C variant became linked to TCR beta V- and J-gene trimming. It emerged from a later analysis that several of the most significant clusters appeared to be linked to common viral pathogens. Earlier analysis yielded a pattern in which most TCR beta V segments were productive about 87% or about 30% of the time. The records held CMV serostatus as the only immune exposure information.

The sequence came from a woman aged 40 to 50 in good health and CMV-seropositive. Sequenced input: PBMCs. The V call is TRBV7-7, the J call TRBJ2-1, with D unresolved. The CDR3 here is CASSSSVGNNEQFF. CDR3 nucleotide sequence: TGTGCCAGCAGCTCCTCGGTCGGTAACAATGAGCAGTTCTTC.